The source of this T cell receptor (beta chain) is a study of blood T cell repertoires in COVID-19. Background on the study: T cells, B-cell-depleted T cells, or PBMCs supplied cDNA or gDNA.

Methods used by the authors: Estimation of nucleated cell counts relied on the amplification of reference gene primers. Sequencing was performed with immunoSEQ multiplex PCR; in TCRdb, only in-frame clones are kept and a portion is missing. V, J and clone size reflect that table, while D and trimming were determined from the DNA. This sample has roughly 200,000 clones, with more than 70% found just once. The source of this sequence is a woman between 55 and 75 years old with acute or convalescent COVID-19. Sequencing used peripheral blood.

The CDR3 bases are TGTGCCAGTAGTATAGATCTAGGTGAAAAACTGTTTTTT. This codes for CASSIDLGEKLFF. The chain couples TRBV19 to TRBJ1-4; D is uncertain. CDR1 LNHDA and CDR2 SQIVND come from the germline V gene (reference sequence). V was trimmed by 0 bases and J by 7 bases, leaving 6 bases between them. The CDR3 contains 13 residues.